This entry describes one T cell receptor beta chain. The sample originates from a study of blood T cell repertoires in COVID-19. Study-wide background: Sources were T cells, B-cell-depleted T cells, or PBMCs; the material itself was cDNA or gDNA.

Only in-frame clones appear in the TCRdb table, and some are missing; sequencing was by immunoSEQ multiplex PCR. The table records about 270,000 clones, approximately 90% of them present only once. Germline loops: CDR1 DFQATT, CDR2 SNEGSKA (reference sequence). Trimming shortened V by 3 bases and J by 0 bases, and 6 bases separated the two germline ends. The CDR3 totals 12 residues. V usage is TRBV20-1 and J usage is TRBJ2-7; unclear D gene. The sample was PBMCs or T cells enriched from blood (not recorded which). The source of this sequence is a man in his forties or fifties who had been exposed to COVID-19. For the CDR3, the DNA is TGCAGTGCTAGTTCCAGCTCCTACGAGCAGTACTTC. Translation: CSASSSSYEQYF.